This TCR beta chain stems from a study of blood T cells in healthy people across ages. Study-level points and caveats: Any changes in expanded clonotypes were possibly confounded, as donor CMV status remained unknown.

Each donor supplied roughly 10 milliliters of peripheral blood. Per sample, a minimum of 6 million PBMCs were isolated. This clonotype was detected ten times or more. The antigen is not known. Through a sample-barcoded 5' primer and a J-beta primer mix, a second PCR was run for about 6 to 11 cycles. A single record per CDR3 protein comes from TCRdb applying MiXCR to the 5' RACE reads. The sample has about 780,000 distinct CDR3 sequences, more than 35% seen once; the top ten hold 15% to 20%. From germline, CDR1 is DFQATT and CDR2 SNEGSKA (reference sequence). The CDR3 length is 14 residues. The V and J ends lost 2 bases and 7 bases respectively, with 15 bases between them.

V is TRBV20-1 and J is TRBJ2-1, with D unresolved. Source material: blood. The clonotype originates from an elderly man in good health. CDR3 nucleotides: TGCAGTGCTAGAAAGGATCTTGGTAGGAATGAGCAGTTCTTC. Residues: CSARKDLGRNEQFF.